The 7 T cell receptor beta chains in this list originate from one sample, sequenced in a study of cytomegalovirus exposure and HLA in healthy donors. PCR used 60 Vbeta primers and 13 Jbeta primers. Generated by immunoSEQ multiplex PCR, the TCRdb table keeps only in-frame clones and is missing some. The table includes roughly 150,000 clones, roughly four fifths detected once. The source material was PBMCs. These receptors were taken from a man over 45 in good health and CMV-seropositive.

The CDR3 loop is CASSDGQGNTGELFF. Written as DNA, the CDR3 is TGTGCCAGCAGTGACGGACAGGGGAACACCGGGGAGCTGTTTTTT. The rearrangement uses TRBV6-4 and TRBJ2-2; 8 bases fit TRBD1. The ends lost 2 bases at V and 1 base at J; junction bases unmatched: 0. This CDR3 is built from 15 residues. Germline CDR1 MRHNA, CDR2 SNTAGT.

On this clone itself: A read error may produce the germline difference seen at one junction end. This sequence joins TRBV7-9 and TRBJ1-6; unclear D gene. The CDR3 consists of 14 residues. Germline CDR1 is SEHNR and CDR2 is FQNEAQ (reference sequence). The CDR3 reads CSSSYGGEGSPLHF. The CDR3 region has the DNA TGTTCCAGCAGTTACGGCGGGGAGGGATCACCCCTCCACTTT.

The J gene is TRBJ1-6, the V gene TRBV27, with D hard to call. The CDR3 sequence is 16 residues long. CDR1 is MNHEY and CDR2 is SMNVEV in the germline V gene (reference sequence). V was shortened by 3 bases and J by 0 bases, with 9 bases between the two germline ends. The CDR3 protein is CASSFEEPSYNSPLHF. CDR3 nucleotides: TGTGCCAGCAGTTTTGAAGAGCCCTCCTATAATTCACCCCTCCACTTT.

The chain employs TRBV7-9 and TRBJ2-3; 8 bases fit TRBD1. Germline V gives CDR1 SEHNR, CDR2 FQNEAQ (reference sequence). Trimming cost V 1 base and J 3 bases; bases outside gene matches: 0. The CDR3 contains 14 residues. The CDR3 DNA sequence: TGTGCCAGCAGCTTAGGACAGGGGACAGATACGCAGTATTTT. Translated, it gives CASSLGQGTDTQYF.

This chain links TRBV5-6 with TRBJ2-3; no clear D. Trimming took off 0 bases at V and 0 bases at J, with 11 bases between the two ends. The germline gives CDR1 SGHDT, CDR2 YYEEEE. CDR3 length equals 16 residues. The CDR3, as DNA: TGTGCCAGCAGCTTGGCCGTGGTACTAAGCACAGATACGCAGTATTTT. Translated: CASSLAVVLSTDTQYF.

The chain has TRBV28 and TRBJ1-3; 9 bases match TRBD1. The CDR3 totals 14 residues. Germline values: CDR1 MDHEN, CDR2 SYDVKM. J lost 8 bases, V lost 5 bases, and 7 bases had no gene match. CDR3 in amino acids: CASSLYRQGDTIYF. CDR3 nucleotides: TGTGCCAGCAGTCTTTATAGACAGGGGGACACCATATATTTT.

The J gene is TRBJ1-5, the V gene TRBV28; weak D call: TRBD1 (6 bases). V lost 1 base and J lost 7, with 20 bases in between. The CDR3 covers 17 residues. Germline V gives CDR1 MDHEN, CDR2 SYDVKM. The chain's CDR3 is CASSLSLTGFGSQPQHF. As DNA, the CDR3 is TGTGCCAGCAGTTTATCGCTAACAGGGTTCGGTAGCCAGCCCCAGCATTTT.